This record looks at one TCR beta chain sequence and its context. The data belong to a study of blood T cell repertoires in COVID-19. Clones were read by immunoSEQ multiplex PCR, and TCRdb kept only the in-frame ones, dropping some. The table lists around 190,000 clones, 70% to 90% of them singletons. The length of the CDR3 is 14 residues. Germline V lookup: CDR1 SGHTA, CDR2 FQGTGA. V was pared by 2 bases and J by 5 bases, with 3 bases of the junction left unmatched. The source of this sequence is a man aged 50 or older with COVID-19, enrolled during active disease. The rearrangement links TRBV7-3 to TRBJ2-1; 7 nucleotides line up with TRBD2. Sequenced sample: peripheral blood. The CDR3 protein is CASSLQGGDNEQFF. The DNA for the CDR3 is TGTGCCAGCAGCTTACAGGGAGGGGACAATGAGCAGTTCTTC.